A selection of T cell receptor beta chains follows, all from one sample in a study of T cell changes during pregnancy in multiple sclerosis. The assay was immunoSEQ multiplex PCR, and TCRdb's table has in-frame clones only and misses some. The profile shows fewer than 95,000 clones, 92% of them singletons. Source: peripheral blood, taken in the first trimester of pregnancy. Receptor source: a female donor in good health, enrolled as a control in a pregnancy study. Both conserved end residues are part of each CDR3. A D gene is named only where the DNA matches it firmly. Size is stated for part of the rows, as once, few or many counts, or as a class when the clone is expanded.

cdr3_length: 12
j_call: TRBJ2-7
v_call: TRBV27
d_call: .
clone_size: few
cdr3_nt: TGTGCCAGCAGTTTAAAGGGGGACGAGCAGTACTTC
cdr3_aa: CASSLKGDEQYF

cdr3_length: 12
j_call: TRBJ1-2
v_call: TRBV29-1
d_call: .
clone_size: .
cdr3_nt: TGCAGCGTTGAGAGCCAGGCCACTGGCTACACCTTC
cdr3_aa: CSVESQATGYTF

cdr3_length: 15
j_call: TRBJ2-7
v_call: TRBV5-5
d_call: .
clone_size: .
cdr3_nt: TGTGCCAGCAGCTTGGCAGGGGAGCTCTATTACGAGCAGTACTTC
cdr3_aa: CASSLAGELYYEQYF

cdr3_length: 16
j_call: TRBJ2-1
v_call: TRBV4-1
d_call: TRBD2
clone_size: .
cdr3_nt: TGCGCCAGCAGCCAAGGGACTAGCGGGATCTACAATGAGCAGTTCTTC
cdr3_aa: CASSQGTSGIYNEQFF

cdr3_length: 15
j_call: TRBJ2-7
v_call: TRBV13
d_call: TRBD2
clone_size: .
cdr3_nt: TGTGCCAGCAGCGAAAGACTAGCGGGAGGGTACGAGCAGTACTTC
cdr3_aa: CASSERLAGGYEQYF

cdr3_length: 15
j_call: TRBJ2-7
v_call: TRBV5-1
d_call: .
clone_size: .
cdr3_nt: TGCGCCAGCAGCTTGAGTGTTGGCAGGGCCAACGAGCAGTACTTC
cdr3_aa: CASSLSVGRANEQYF

cdr3_length: 15
j_call: TRBJ2-5
v_call: TRBV7-2
d_call: TRBD2
clone_size: .
cdr3_nt: TGTGCCAGCAGCTCATCCGGGACTAGCGGGATAGCCCAGTACTTC
cdr3_aa: CASSSSGTSGIAQYF

cdr3_length: 14
j_call: TRBJ2-1
v_call: TRBV28
d_call: .
clone_size: .
cdr3_nt: TGTGCCAGCAGCGAAAGACAACAGGTGCGTGAGCAGTTCTTC
cdr3_aa: CASSERQQVREQFF

cdr3_length: 13
j_call: TRBJ2-7
v_call: TRBV7-2
d_call: .
clone_size: .
cdr3_nt: TGTGCCAGCGCGGCGCGGAACGCGGGCGAGCAGTACTTC
cdr3_aa: CASAARNAGEQYF

cdr3_length: 16
j_call: TRBJ2-7
v_call: TRBV27
d_call: .
clone_size: .
cdr3_nt: TGTGCCAGCAGTTTGGGAGGGGGGACTTTCACCTACGAGCAGTACTTC
cdr3_aa: CASSLGGGTFTYEQYF

cdr3_length: 15
j_call: TRBJ2-5
v_call: TRBV5-1
d_call: TRBD1
clone_size: .
cdr3_nt: TGCGCCAGCAGGGATGGGACAGGTAGTTTAGAGACCCAGTACTTC
cdr3_aa: CASRDGTGSLETQYF

cdr3_length: 15
j_call: TRBJ1-3
v_call: TRBV6-1
d_call: .
clone_size: .
cdr3_nt: TGTGCCAGCAGTGGGCAGGCGATCTCTGGAAACACCGTATATTTT
cdr3_aa: CASSGQAISGNTVYF